This T cell receptor beta chain was recovered during a study of immune cell composition in non-small cell lung cancer. Trimming cost V 0 bases and J 4 bases; bases outside gene matches: 7. Per germline, CDR1 MNHNS and CDR2 SASEGT. CDR3 length: 16 amino acids. Template was genomic DNA from frozen, unsorted single-cell suspensions. Study-level findings and limits: Lung adenocarcinomas had lower top 10 clone scores and clonality than squamous tumours. Squamous carcinomas (roughly 80%) more often had tumour-associated clones >0.5% than adenocarcinomas (approximately 35%). Adenocarcinomas with higher top tumour-associated clone frequency had more reactive TILs.

With respect to this clone: Its antigen is unknown.

The assay was immunoSEQ multiplex PCR, and TCRdb's table has in-frame clones only and misses some. The sample has about 2,100 clones; 74% are singletons. Material for sequencing was lung tumor tissue. This sequence originates from a human donor with non-small cell lung cancer. The chain recombines TRBV6-1 with TRBJ1-1, with TRBD1 matching 8 bases. The CDR3 DNA is TGTGCCAGCAGTGAAGCCGGACAGGGCTGGAGCACTGAAGCTTTCTTT. This sequence encodes CASSEAGQGWSTEAFF.